This is a list of T cell receptor beta chains from one sample in a study of blood T cell repertoires in COVID-19. Only in-frame clones appear in the TCRdb table, and some are missing; sequencing was by immunoSEQ multiplex PCR. This repertoire shows approximately 200,000 clones, about nine tenths found once; its top ten account for 2.2%. The material sequenced was peripheral blood. These receptors were collected from a woman between 45 and 60 years old with acute or convalescent COVID-19. Each CDR3 is given with its conserved first and last residue.

J: TRBJ1-4; V: TRBV10-3; CDR3: CAISEPIQGGSEKLFF
J: TRBJ2-6; V: TRBV3-1/TRBV3-2; CDR3: CARQDYGANVLTF
J: TRBJ2-4; V: TRBV18; CDR3: CASSPPSRQGGRLAKNIQYF
J: TRBJ1-2; V: TRBV14; CDR3: CASRQGNYGYTF
J: TRBJ2-1; V: TRBV10-2; CDR3: CASMRTGGFYNEQFF
J: TRBJ1-6; V: TRBV19; CDR3: CASSIGGAGRSGSPLHF
J: TRBJ1-2; V: TRBV2; CDR3: CASSSDRGYGYTF
J: TRBJ2-6; V: TRBV7-6; CDR3: CASSYSLSGTGFSGANVLTF
J: TRBJ1-1; V: TRBV5-1; CDR3: CASSSGREAAFF
J: TRBJ1-1; V: TRBV7-9; CDR3: CASSFGSEAFF
J: TRBJ1-2; V: TRBV30; CDR3: CAWSLSGTAYGYTF
J: TRBJ1-1; V: TRBV5-4; CDR3: CASRDNYMNTEAFF
J: TRBJ1-2; V: TRBV6-5; CDR3: CASTRDRPPGGYTF
J: TRBJ1-1; V: TRBV5-1; CDR3: CASSLDRVNTEAFF
J: TRBJ2-7; V: TRBV7-9; CDR3: CASSPRVRGSDEQYF
J: TRBJ1-6; V: TRBV29-1; CDR3: CSVASGVGSPLHF
J: TRBJ2-3; V: TRBV6-5; CDR3: CASSLAGADTQYF
J: TRBJ1-1; V: TRBV3-1/TRBV3-2; CDR3: CASGGPDLYTEAFF
J: TRBJ1-1; V: TRBV15; CDR3: CATSRRDKEAFF
J: TRBJ2-1; V: TRBV6-2/TRBV6-3; CDR3: CASSRWTSGGAWEQFF
J: TRBJ1-2; V: TRBV7-8; CDR3: CASSPEAFGYTF
J: TRBJ2-2; V: TRBV5-4; CDR3: CASSWLADTGELFF
J: TRBJ2-5; V: TRBV7-2; CDR3: CASSLRGGLETQYF
J: TRBJ1-4; V: TRBV7-2; CDR3: CASSLDRGSSNEKLFF
J: TRBJ1-5; V: TRBV5-3; CDR3: CARSFRDKGDQPQHF
J: TRBJ2-2; V: TRBV19; CDR3: CASSRTITGELFF
J: TRBJ1-2; V: TRBV15; CDR3: CATSRDRGDSGYTF
J: TRBJ2-3; V: TRBV4-1; CDR3: CASSQVDGRATDTQYF
J: TRBJ1-1; V: TRBV7-9; CDR3: CASSSGGMGVAFF
J: TRBJ1-2; V: TRBV19; CDR3: CASSIGGGVLYGYTF
J: TRBJ2-2; V: TRBV3-1/TRBV3-2; CDR3: CASTLERTGELFF
J: TRBJ2-5; V: TRBV5-1; CDR3: CASSLVPGVQETQYF
J: TRBJ1-4; V: TRBV28; CDR3: CLTGGEEKLFF
J: TRBJ2-7; V: TRBV30; CDR3: CAWRRSGVYEQYF
J: TRBJ1-6; V: TRBV5-4; CDR3: CASSSQGVDSPLHF
J: TRBJ2-1; V: TRBV29-1; CDR3: CSVELAGGYNEQFF
J: TRBJ2-5; V: TRBV3-1/TRBV3-2; CDR3: CASSQVGNSGSGETQYF
J: TRBJ2-3; V: TRBV7-2; CDR3: CASSPFGLAGGPDTQYF
J: TRBJ1-2; V: TRBV7-9; CDR3: CASSLGGDYGYTF
J: TRBJ2-5; V: TRBV5-4; CDR3: CASSLGRVDETQYF
J: TRBJ1-1; V: TRBV5-4; CDR3: CASSLTGDTEAFF
J: TRBJ2-1; V: TRBV6-2/TRBV6-3; CDR3: CASSPGTSGGSSYNEQFF
J: TRBJ2-7; V: TRBV18; CDR3: CASSPPANSYEQYF
J: TRBJ2-3; V: TRBV5-1; CDR3: CASSSSPNTQYF
J: TRBJ2-3; V: TRBV10-2; CDR3: CASKTGGWTDTQYF
J: TRBJ1-3; V: TRBV6-6; CDR3: CASRPGQGVFGNTIYF
J: TRBJ2-7; V: TRBV14; CDR3: CASSPGYEQYF
J: TRBJ1-3; V: TRBV5-6; CDR3: CASSLRGRAGNTIYF
J: TRBJ2-5; V: TRBV21-1; CDR3: CASSKGALAGSETQYF
J: TRBJ2-1; V: TRBV4-3; CDR3: CASSQDGAWGGEQFF
J: TRBJ1-2; V: TRBV5-6; CDR3: CASSPDRDYGYTF